What follows is one T cell receptor beta chain and its context. The sample comes from a study of blood T cell repertoires in COVID-19. The CDR3 sequence is 14 residues long. V lost 1 base and J lost 6; bases outside the gene matches: 8. Germline assignment: CDR1 GTSNPN and CDR2 SVGIG (reference sequence). Source study methods: Estimated nucleated cell counts came from reference gene primer amplification. TCRdb keeps only in-frame clones here, not all; method: immunoSEQ multiplex PCR. The V and J calls and clone size come from that table; D and trimming were worked out from the DNA. The sample lists roughly 60,000 clones, roughly 79% occurring once.

V and J are TRBV30 and TRBJ2-7; 8 positions agree with TRBD1. The sample consisted of peripheral blood. This receptor was taken from a human donor in a cohort sampled during active COVID-19. The CDR3 sequence is CAWSGTGKVGEQYF. CDR3 nucleotides: TGTGCCTGGAGTGGGACAGGGAAGGTCGGCGAGCAGTACTTC.